This TCR beta chain was recorded in a study of T-cell reconstitution after alpha-beta-depleted transplantation in children. General study points: When one year had passed after transplant, most T-cell counts and diversity came from newly produced T cells. There were some patients whose high TCRbeta diversity at day 60 came from surviving recipient T cells and thymic progenitors. It was reported that alpha-beta T cells came from several hundred expanded graft clones (about two months after transplant).

This clonotype was observed many times. Antigen specificity is unknown. A TCRbeta library incorporating unique molecular identifiers was prepared. One entry per CDR3 protein, called by TCRdb with MiXCR from the PCR reads. This table has hundreds of thousands of distinct CDR3 sequences, about an eighth appearing once. Trimming stripped 5 bases from V and 5 bases from J, with 28 bases between. CDR3 length: 19 amino acids. Germline CDR1 and CDR2: MNHEY and SMNVEV (reference sequence). The TCR comes from a girl aged 2 to 9 with congenital amegakaryocytic thrombocytopenia, due to receive a stem cell transplant. The sequenced sample was PBMCs, obtained before TCRalphabeta/CD19-depleted stem cell transplant. V is TRBV27 and J is TRBJ2-1; tentatively, D is TRBD1 or TRBD2 (5 bases each). CDR3 sequence reads: CASSPVGVSSSPQDNEQFF. The DNA for the CDR3 is TGTGCCAGCAGTCCTGTGGGGGTATCTAGCTCCCCGCAAGACAATGAGCAGTTCTTC.